This T cell receptor (beta chain) was observed in a study of blood T cells in healthy people across ages. The CDR3 totals 12 residues. The ends were cut back, 8 bases at V and 6 bases at J, with 13 bases in the middle. Germline V gene data show CDR1 as MNHEY and CDR2 as SVGAGI. PCR was performed a second time for about 7 to 12 cycles using a sample-barcoded 5' primer and a J-beta primer mix. TCRdb re-derived calls from the 5' RACE reads in MiXCR, one entry per CDR3 protein. The profile shows roughly 1.7 million distinct CDR3 sequences, 30% to 40% of them singletons. V gene TRBV6-5 combines with J gene TRBJ1-1, with no clear D. The sequence was obtained from a woman between 25 and 40 years old in good health. The sequenced sample was blood. CDR3 protein: CASVSNEPEAFF. Here the CDR3 DNA reads TGTGCCAGCGTTTCAAATGAGCCTGAAGCTTTCTTT.